This T cell receptor (beta chain) was sequenced in a study of cytomegalovirus exposure and HLA in healthy donors. Findings and limits, study-wide: HLA allele associations emerged for under 20,000 TCR beta sequences in a later analysis, at 0.05 false discovery rate. Accurate HLA-A and HLA-B prediction from TCR beta sequences was reported for most subjects. It is likely that the observed cluster of highly shared sequence variants was a sequencing artifact.

The PCR contained 60 Vbeta and 13 Jbeta primers. Using immunoSEQ multiplex PCR, the repertoire was profiled, and TCRdb retains in-frame clones only, with some absent. The sample lists 200,000 to 250,000 clones, approximately 84% seen once, with about 0.58% in the top ten. As to this clone: Its cognate antigen is unknown.

The V gene lost 2 bases and the J gene lost 4 bases, with 11 bases spanning the gap. CDR3 length: 14 amino acids. Germline CDR1 SEHNR, CDR2 FQNEAQ (reference sequence). The chain links TRBV7-9 to TRBJ1-1; D gene ambiguous. The receptor was derived from a woman between 40 and 50 years old in good health and CMV-seronegative. Sequencing input: PBMCs. This CDR3 is CASSLRESGTEAFF. In DNA, the CDR3 is TGTGCCAGCAGCTTAAGGGAGTCGGGCACTGAAGCTTTCTTT.